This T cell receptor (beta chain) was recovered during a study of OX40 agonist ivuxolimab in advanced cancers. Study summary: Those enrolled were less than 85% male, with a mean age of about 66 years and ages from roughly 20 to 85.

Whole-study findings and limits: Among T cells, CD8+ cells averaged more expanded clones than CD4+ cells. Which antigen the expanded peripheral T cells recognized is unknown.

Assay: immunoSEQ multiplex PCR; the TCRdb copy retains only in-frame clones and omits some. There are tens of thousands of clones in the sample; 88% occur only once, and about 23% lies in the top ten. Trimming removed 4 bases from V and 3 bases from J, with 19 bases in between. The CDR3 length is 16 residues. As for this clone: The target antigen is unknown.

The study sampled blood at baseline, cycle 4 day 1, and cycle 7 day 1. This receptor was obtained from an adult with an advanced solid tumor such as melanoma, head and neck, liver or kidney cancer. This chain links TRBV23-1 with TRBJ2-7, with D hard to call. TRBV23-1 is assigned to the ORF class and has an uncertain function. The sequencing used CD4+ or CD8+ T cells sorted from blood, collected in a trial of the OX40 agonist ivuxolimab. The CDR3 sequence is CASSPQLRPPHYEQYF. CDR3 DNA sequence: TGCGCCAGCAGTCCACAACTCCGTCCGCCACACTACGAGCAGTACTTC.